This T cell receptor beta chain was retrieved from a study of T cells after posttransplantation cyclophosphamide. Many counts were recorded for this clone. The CDR3 has 13 residues. CDR1 is LNHDA, CDR2 SQIVND, per germline (reference sequence). V lost 4 bases to trimming and J lost 0 bases, with 7 bases between them. Repertoires were generated with immunoSEQ multiplex PCR, while TCRdb's copy carries only in-frame clones and drops some. This repertoire holds approximately 30,000 clones, and none appear only once. The sample taken for sequencing was PBMCs. This clonotype originated in a woman aged 45-65 years in good health and a related stem cell transplant donor. The chain couples TRBV19 to TRBJ2-7; D gene unclear. The CDR3 loop is CASSKQSSYEQYF. As DNA, the CDR3 is TGTGCCAGTAGTAAACAGAGCTCCTACGAGCAGTACTTC.